This T cell receptor (delta chain) derives from a study of gamma-delta T cells after stem cell transplantation (dated by TCRdb to 2015 to 2016). A few counts support this clone. The antigen this receptor binds is unknown. No quality values exist for individual bases; no much larger clone is one base distant. The CDR3 holds 18 amino acids from the cysteine to the phenylalanine. Only CDR3 DNA is held: 54 bases, read in frame from base 1. CDR1 GEAIGNYY and CDR2 EKD are derived from the germline V gene. After removal of 3 bases from V and 4 bases from J, the junction retains 18 bases not matched to a gene. Preparation of the library involved RT-PCR. TCRdb shows the sequencer as Illumina MiSeq. Clonotypes were called again by TCRdb from the public reads via CATT, and duplicate nucleotide sequences were then merged into one entry. The sample includes 3,400 or so delta-chain clones, with roughly a fifth observed a single time. The ten top clones hold 20% to 30% of the sample.

The clonotype was recovered from a human donor. It is not recorded whose cells these are; they may come from a transplant donor. The V gene is TRDV2 and the J gene is TRDJ1, with 8 junctional bases fitting TRDD3. Sequencing used gamma-delta T cells. Here the CDR3 is given as CACDSLVGDGYRVDKLIF. In nucleotide form, the sequence is TGTGCCTGTGACTCCCTTGTGGGGGATGGTTATAGAGTCGATAAACTCATCTTT.